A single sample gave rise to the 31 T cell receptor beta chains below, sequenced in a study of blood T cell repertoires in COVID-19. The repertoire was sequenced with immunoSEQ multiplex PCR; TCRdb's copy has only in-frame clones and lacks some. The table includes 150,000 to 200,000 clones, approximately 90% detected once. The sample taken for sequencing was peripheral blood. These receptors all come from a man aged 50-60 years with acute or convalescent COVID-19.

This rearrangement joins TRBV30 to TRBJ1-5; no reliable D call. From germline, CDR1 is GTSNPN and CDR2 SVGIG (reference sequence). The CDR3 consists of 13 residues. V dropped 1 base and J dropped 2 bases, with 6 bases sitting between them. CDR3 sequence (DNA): TGTGCCTGGAGTGGCCGGGGCAATCAGCCCCAGCATTTT. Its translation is CAWSGRGNQPQHF.

DNA of the CDR3: TGTGCCAGCAGCTACATCGGACAGGGGGCTATAGCTGGGGCCAACGTCCTGACTTTC. Translated, it gives CASSYIGQGAIAGANVLTF. This chain links TRBV4-2 with TRBJ2-6; 11 nucleotides match TRBD1. This CDR3 contains 19 residues. Losses at the gene ends were 5 bases for V and 2 bases for J; bases not matched to a gene: 11. Per germline, CDR1 LGHNA and CDR2 YNFKEQ.

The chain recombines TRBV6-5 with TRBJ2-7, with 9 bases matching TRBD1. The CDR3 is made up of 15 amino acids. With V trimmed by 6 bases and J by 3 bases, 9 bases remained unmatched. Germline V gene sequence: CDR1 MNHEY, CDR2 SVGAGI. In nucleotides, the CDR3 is TGTGCCAGCAGATCACGCGGGACAGGGATCTACGAGCAGTACTTC. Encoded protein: CASRSRGTGIYEQYF.

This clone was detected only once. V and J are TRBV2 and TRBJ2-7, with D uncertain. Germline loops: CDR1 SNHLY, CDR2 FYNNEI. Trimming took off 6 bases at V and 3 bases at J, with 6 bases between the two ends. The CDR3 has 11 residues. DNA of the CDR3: TGTGCCAGCAGGAACAACTACGAGCAGTACGTC. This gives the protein CASRNNYEQYV.

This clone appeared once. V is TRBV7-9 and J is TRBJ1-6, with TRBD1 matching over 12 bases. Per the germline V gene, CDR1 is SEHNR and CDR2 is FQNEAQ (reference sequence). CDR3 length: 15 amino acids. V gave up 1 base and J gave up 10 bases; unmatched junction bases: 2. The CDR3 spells CASSLGDRGLSPLHF. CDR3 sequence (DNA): TGTGCCAGCAGCTTAGGGGACAGGGGGCTGTCACCCCTCCACTTT.

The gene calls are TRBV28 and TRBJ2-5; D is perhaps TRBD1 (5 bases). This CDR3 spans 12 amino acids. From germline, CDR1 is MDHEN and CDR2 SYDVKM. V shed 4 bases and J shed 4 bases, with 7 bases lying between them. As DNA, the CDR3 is TGTGCCAGCAGTTCAGGGTTAGAGACCCAGTACTTC. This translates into CASSSGLETQYF.

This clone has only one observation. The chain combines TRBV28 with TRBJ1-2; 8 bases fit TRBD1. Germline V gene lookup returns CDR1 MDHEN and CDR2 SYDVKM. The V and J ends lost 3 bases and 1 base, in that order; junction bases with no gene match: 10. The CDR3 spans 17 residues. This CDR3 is CASSLRGTGAFNYGYTF. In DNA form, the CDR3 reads TGTGCCAGCAGTTTGAGGGGGACAGGCGCTTTTAACTATGGCTACACCTTC.

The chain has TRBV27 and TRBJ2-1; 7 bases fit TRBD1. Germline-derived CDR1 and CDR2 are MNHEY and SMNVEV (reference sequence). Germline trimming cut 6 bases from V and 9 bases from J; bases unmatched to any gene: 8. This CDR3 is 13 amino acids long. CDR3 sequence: CASRPQGISEQFF. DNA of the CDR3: TGTGCCAGCAGACCACAGGGGATCAGTGAGCAGTTCTTC.

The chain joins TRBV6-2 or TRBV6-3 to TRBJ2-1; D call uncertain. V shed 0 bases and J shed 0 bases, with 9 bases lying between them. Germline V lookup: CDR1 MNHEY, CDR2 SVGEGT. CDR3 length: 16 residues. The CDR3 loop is CASSYSEQSSYNEQFF. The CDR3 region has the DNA TGTGCCAGCAGTTACTCCGAACAGAGCTCCTACAATGAGCAGTTCTTC.

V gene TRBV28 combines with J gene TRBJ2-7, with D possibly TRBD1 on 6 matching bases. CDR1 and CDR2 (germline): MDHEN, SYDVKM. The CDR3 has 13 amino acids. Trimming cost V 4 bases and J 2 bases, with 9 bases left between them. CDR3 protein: CASSYRETYEQYF. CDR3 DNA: TGTGCCAGCAGTTACAGGGAAACCTACGAGCAGTACTTC.

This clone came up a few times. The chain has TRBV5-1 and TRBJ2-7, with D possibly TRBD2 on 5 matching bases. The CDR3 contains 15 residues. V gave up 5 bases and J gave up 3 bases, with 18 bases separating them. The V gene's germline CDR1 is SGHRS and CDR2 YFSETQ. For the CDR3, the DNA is TGCGCCAGCAGTCCGGTGGGGAGTGCGGACTACGAGCAGTACTTC. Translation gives CASSPVGSADYEQYF.

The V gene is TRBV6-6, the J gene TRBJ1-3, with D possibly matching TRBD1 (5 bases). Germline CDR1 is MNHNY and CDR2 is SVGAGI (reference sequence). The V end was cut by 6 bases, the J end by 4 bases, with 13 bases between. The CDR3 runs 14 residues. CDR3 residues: CASSLTGGGNTIYF. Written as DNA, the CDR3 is TGTGCCAGCAGCCTCACAGGTGGAGGAAACACCATATATTTT.

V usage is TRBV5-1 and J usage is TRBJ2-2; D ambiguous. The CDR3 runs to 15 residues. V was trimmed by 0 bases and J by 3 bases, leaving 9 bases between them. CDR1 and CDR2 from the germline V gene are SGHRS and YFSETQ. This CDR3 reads CASSLDSPDTGELFF. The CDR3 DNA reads TGCGCCAGCAGCTTGGACAGTCCCGACACCGGGGAGCTGTTTTTT.

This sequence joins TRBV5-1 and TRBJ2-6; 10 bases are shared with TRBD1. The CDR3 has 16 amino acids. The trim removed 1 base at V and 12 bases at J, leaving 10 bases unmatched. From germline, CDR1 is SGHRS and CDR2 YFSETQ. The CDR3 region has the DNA TGCGCCAGCAGCTTGTTCTCGACAGGGGGCATAAGCGTCCTGACTTTC. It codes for CASSLFSTGGISVLTF. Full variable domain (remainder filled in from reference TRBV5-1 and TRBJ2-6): KAGVTQTPRYLIKTRGQQVTLSCSPISGHRSVSWYQQTPGQGLQFLFEYFSETQRNKGNFPGRFSGRQFSNSRSEMNVSTLELGDSALYLCASSLFSTGGISVLTFGAGSRLTVL.

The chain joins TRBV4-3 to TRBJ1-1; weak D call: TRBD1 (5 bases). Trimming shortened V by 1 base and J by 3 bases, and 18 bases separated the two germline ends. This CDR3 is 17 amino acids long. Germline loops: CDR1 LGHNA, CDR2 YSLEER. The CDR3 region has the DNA TGCGCCAGCAGCCAAGGTCCCCCCAAGCCGGGGGACACTGAAGCTTTCTTT. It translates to CASSQGPPKPGDTEAFF.

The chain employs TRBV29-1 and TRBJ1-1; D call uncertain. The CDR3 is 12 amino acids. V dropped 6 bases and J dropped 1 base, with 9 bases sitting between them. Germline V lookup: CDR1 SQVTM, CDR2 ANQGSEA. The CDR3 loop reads CSVVEGNTEAFF. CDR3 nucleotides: TGCAGCGTAGTGGAGGGGAACACTGAAGCTTTCTTT.

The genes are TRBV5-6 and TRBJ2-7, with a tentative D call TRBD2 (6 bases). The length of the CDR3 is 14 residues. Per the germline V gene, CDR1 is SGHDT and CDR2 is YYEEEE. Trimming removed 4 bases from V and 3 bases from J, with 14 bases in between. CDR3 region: CASSRGLGGYEQYF. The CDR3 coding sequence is TGTGCCAGCAGCCGTGGGTTGGGGGGCTACGAGCAGTACTTC. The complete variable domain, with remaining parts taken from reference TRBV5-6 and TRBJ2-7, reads DAGVTQSPTHLIKTRGQQVTLRCSPKSGHDTVSWYQQALGQGPQFIFQYYEEEERQRGNFPDRFSGHQFPNYSSELNVNALLLGDSALYLCASSRGLGGYEQYFGPGTRLTVT.

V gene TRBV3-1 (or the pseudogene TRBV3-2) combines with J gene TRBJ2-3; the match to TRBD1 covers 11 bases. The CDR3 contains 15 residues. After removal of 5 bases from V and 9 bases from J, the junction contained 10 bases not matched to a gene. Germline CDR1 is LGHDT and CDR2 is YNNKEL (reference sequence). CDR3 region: CASSLGTGGFVTQYF. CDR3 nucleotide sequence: TGTGCCAGCAGCTTAGGGACAGGGGGGTTTGTAACGCAGTATTTT.

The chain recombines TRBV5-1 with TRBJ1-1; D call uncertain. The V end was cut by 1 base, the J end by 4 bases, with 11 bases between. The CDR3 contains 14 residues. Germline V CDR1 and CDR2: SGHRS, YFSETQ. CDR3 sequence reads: CASSLKPRSTEAFF. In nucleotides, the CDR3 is TGCGCCAGCAGCTTGAAACCGAGGAGCACTGAAGCTTTCTTT. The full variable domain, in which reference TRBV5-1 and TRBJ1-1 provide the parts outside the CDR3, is KAGVTQTPRYLIKTRGQQVTLSCSPISGHRSVSWYQQTPGQGLQFLFEYFSETQRNKGNFPGRFSGRQFSNSRSEMNVSTLELGDSALYLCASSLKPRSTEAFFGQGTRLTVV.

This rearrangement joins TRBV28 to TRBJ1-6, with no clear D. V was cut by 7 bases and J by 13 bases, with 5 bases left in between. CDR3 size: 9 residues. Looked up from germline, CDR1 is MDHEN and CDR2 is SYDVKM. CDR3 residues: CASTPPLHF. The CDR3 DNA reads TGTGCCAGCACCCCTCCCCTCCACTTT.

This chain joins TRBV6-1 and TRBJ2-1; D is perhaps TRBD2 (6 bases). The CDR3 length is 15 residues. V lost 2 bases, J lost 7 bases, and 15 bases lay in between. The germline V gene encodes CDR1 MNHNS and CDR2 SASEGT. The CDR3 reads CASSESLAMWNEQFF. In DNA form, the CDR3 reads TGTGCCAGCAGTGAATCGCTAGCGATGTGGAATGAGCAGTTCTTC.

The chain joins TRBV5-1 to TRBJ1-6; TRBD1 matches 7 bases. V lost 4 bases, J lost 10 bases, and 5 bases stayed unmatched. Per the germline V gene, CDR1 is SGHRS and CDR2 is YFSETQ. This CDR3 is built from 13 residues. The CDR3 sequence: CASSAGGVSPLHF. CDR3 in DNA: TGCGCCAGCAGCGCAGGGGGAGTGTCACCCCTCCACTTT.

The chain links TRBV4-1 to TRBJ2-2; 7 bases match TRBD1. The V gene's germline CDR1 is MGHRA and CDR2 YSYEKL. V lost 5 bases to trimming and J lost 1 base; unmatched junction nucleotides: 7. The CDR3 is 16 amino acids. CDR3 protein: CASSIRGQLNTGELFF. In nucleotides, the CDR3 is TGCGCCAGCAGCATTAGGGGGCAGCTGAACACCGGGGAGCTGTTTTTT.

The CDR3 loop is CASSLGGGSYNEQFF. The CDR3 DNA reads TGTGCCAGCAGCTTGGGAGGGGGCTCCTACAATGAGCAGTTCTTC. V gene TRBV5-6 combines with J gene TRBJ2-1, with a possible D match to TRBD1 (6 bases). Germline CDR1 reads SGHDT; CDR2 reads YYEEEE. The CDR3 extends over 15 amino acids. V was trimmed by 0 bases and J by 0 bases, leaving 7 bases between them.

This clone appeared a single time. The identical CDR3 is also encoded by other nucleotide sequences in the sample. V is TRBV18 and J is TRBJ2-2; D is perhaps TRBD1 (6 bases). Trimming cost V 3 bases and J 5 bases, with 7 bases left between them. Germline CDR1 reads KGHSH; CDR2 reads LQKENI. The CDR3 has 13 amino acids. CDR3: CASSPQGTGELFF. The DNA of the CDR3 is TGTGCCAGCTCACCTCAGGGGACCGGGGAGCTGTTTTTT.

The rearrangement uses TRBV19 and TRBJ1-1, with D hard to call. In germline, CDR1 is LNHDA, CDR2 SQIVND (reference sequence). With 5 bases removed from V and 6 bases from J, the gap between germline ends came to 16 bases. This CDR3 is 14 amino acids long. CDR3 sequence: CASSQGGMSAEAFF. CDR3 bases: TGTGCCAGTAGTCAAGGAGGGATGAGCGCTGAAGCTTTCTTT.

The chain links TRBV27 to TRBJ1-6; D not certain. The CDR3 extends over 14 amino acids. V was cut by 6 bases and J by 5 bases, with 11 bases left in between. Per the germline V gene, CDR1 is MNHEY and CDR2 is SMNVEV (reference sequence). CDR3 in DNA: TGTGCCAGCAGAGCGGACTCAGATAATTCACCCCTCCACTTT. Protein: CASRADSDNSPLHF.

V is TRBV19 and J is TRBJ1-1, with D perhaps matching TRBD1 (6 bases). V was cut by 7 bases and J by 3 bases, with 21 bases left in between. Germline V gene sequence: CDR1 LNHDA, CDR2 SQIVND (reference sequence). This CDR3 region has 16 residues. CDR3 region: CASTSTWGGGDTEAFF. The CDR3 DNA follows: TGTGCCAGTACTTCAACCTGGGGGGGCGGAGACACTGAAGCTTTCTTT. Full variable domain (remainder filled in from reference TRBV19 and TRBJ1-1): DGGITQSPKYLFRKEGQNVTLSCEQNLNHDAMYWYRQDPGQGLRLIYYSQIVNDFQKGDIAEGYSVSREKKESFPLTVTSAQKNPTAFYLCASTSTWGGGDTEAFFGQGTRLTVV.

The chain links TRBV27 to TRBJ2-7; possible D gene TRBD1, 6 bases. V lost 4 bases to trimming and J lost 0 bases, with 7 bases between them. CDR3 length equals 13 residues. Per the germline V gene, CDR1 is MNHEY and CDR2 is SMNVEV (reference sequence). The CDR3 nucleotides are TGTGCCAGCAGTTCAGGGGTCTCCTACGAGCAGTACTTC. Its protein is CASSSGVSYEQYF.

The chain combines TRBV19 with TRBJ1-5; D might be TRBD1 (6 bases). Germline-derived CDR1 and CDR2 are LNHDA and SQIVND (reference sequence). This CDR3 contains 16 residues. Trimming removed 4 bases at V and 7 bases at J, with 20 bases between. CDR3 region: CASSTRRQVGNQPQHF. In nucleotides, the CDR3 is TGTGCCAGTAGTACCAGGAGACAGGTCGGGAACCAGCCCCAGCATTTT.

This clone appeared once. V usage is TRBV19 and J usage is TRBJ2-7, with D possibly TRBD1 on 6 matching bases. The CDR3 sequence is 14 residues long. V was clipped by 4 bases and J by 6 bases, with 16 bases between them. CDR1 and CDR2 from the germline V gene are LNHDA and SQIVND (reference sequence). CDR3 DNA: TGTGCCAGTAGTAGCGGTTCAGGGGCCTCCGAGCAGTACTTC. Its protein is CASSSGSGASEQYF.